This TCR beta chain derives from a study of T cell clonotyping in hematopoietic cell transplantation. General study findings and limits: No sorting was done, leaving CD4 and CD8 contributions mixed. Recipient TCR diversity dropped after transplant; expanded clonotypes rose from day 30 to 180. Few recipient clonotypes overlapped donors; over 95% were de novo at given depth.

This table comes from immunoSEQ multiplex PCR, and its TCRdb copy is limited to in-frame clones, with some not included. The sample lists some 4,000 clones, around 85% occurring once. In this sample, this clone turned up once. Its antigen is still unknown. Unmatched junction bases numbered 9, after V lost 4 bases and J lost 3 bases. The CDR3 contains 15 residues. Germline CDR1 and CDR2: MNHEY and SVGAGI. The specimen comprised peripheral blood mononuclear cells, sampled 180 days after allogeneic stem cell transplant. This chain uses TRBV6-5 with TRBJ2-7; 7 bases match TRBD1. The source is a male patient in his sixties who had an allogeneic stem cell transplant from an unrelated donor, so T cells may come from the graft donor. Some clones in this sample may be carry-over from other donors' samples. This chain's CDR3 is CASSSRTGIHYEQYF. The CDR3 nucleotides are TGTGCCAGCAGTTCCCGGACAGGAATCCACTACGAGCAGTACTTC.